The 20 T cell receptor beta chains in this list originate from one sample, sequenced in a study of neurological immune-mediated disorders. In TCRdb, the 5' RACE reads were re-called with MiXCR into one record per CDR3 protein. The table shows more than 45,000 distinct CDR3 sequences, with roughly 3.2% occurring only once. The sample consisted of PBMCs. The source is a woman in her twenties or thirties with multiple sclerosis.

This clonotype was seen repeatedly, ten times or more. The chain uses TRBV6-5 and TRBJ2-5; D gene uncertain. This CDR3 is 11 amino acids long. Germline loops: CDR1 MNHEY, CDR2 SVGAGI. Trimming cost V 3 bases and J 5 bases, with 4 bases left between them. In nucleotides, the CDR3 is TGTGCCAGCAGTTATTCGGAGACCCAGTACTTC. Its translation: CASSYSETQYF.

This clonotype was counted many times. In DNA form, the CDR3 reads TGCAGTGCTAGAGATCTCCGGAACGGCTACACCTTC. It is translated as CSARDLRNGYTF. This chain uses TRBV20-1 with TRBJ1-2; D remains ambiguous. Germline lookup yields CDR1 DFQATT and CDR2 SNEGSKA (reference sequence). With 0 bases removed from V and 8 bases from J, the gap between germline ends came to 10 bases. This CDR3 contains 12 residues.

The sample holds a few counts of this clonotype. One base away lies a much larger clone, so this may be a sequencing read error. This chain joins TRBV5-1 and TRBJ2-3; TRBD1 is a possible D gene (5 bases). V lost 3 bases and J lost 4, with 21 bases in between. The CDR3 extends over 17 amino acids. Germline loops: CDR1 SGHRS, CDR2 YFSETQ. The CDR3 protein is CASSSINRRKSPDTQYF. The CDR3 DNA follows: TGCGCCAGCAGCTCGATCAACAGGCGCAAAAGCCCAGATACGCAGTATTTT. The full variable domain, in which reference TRBV5-1 and TRBJ2-3 provide the parts outside the CDR3, is KAGVTQTPRYLIKTRGQQVTLSCSPISGHRSVSWYQQTPGQGLQFLFEYFSETQRNKGNFPGRFSGRQFSNSRSEMNVSTLELGDSALYLCASSSINRRKSPDTQYFGPGTRLTVL.

This clonotype occurred many times. This chain uses TRBV20-1 with TRBJ1-4, with 8 bases aligning to TRBD1. Germline CDR1 reads DFQATT; CDR2 reads SNEGSKA (reference sequence). This CDR3 region has 15 residues. The V gene end was trimmed by 6 bases and the J gene end by 7 bases; junction bases not matched to a gene: 13. This chain's CDR3 is CSAPERTGLVEKLFF. DNA for the CDR3: TGCAGTGCACCCGAAAGGACAGGGCTGGTTGAAAAACTGTTTTTT.

This clonotype was counted many times. This sequence joins TRBV11-2 and TRBJ1-4; 7 nucleotides line up with TRBD1. CDR1 and CDR2 from the germline V gene are SGHAT and FQNNGV. This CDR3 spans 15 amino acids. Unmatched junction bases numbered 7, after V lost 5 bases and J lost 4 bases. The chain's CDR3 is CASSNRQGRNEKLFF. CDR3 in DNA: TGTGCCAGCAGCAATCGACAGGGCCGTAATGAAAAACTGTTTTTT.

This clonotype was observed a few times. The V gene is TRBV12-3 or TRBV12-4, the J gene TRBJ1-6; D may be TRBD1 (5 bases). The CDR3 spans 14 residues. The ends were cut back, 7 bases at V and 9 bases at J, with 16 bases in the middle. CDR3 protein: CASKNGHTRSPLHF. The CDR3 coding sequence is TGTGCCAGCAAGAATGGACACACCCGTTCACCCCTCCACTTT.

The table lists this clonotype with many counts. This chain links TRBV9 with TRBJ2-7; no clear D. The V gene's germline CDR1 is SGDLS and CDR2 YYNGEE. This CDR3 contains 14 residues. Trimming took off 0 bases at V and 0 bases at J, with 7 bases between the two ends. CDR3 DNA: TGTGCCAGCAGCGTAGCCAGTACCTCCTACGAGCAGTACTTC. It yields the protein CASSVASTSYEQYF. Full variable domain (outside the CDR3, taken from reference TRBV9 and TRBJ2-7): DSGVTQTPKHLITATGQRVTLRCSPRSGDLSVYWYQQSLDQGLQFLIQYYNGEERAKGNILERFSAQQFPDLHSELNLSSLELGDSALYFCASSVASTSYEQYFGPGTRLTVT.

Worth noting for this clonotype: A junction end diverges from the germline sequence, so it may reflect a read error. V and J are TRBV7-8 and TRBJ1-5, with TRBD1 identical over 8 bases. Germline V gene data show CDR1 as SGHVS and CDR2 as FQNEAQ. The CDR3 is 14 residues long. The CDR3 DNA reads TGTGCCAGCAGAAACAGGGGGATCAATCAGCCCCAGAATTTT. Amino acid sequence: CASRNRGINQPQNF.

This clonotype was seen at least ten times. The J gene is TRBJ1-1, the V gene TRBV12-3 or TRBV12-4; D ambiguous. V lost 1 base and J 2 bases, leaving 11 bases between the germline ends. The CDR3 covers 15 residues. CDR3 protein: CASSLDAGLNTEAFF. In DNA form, the CDR3 reads TGTGCCAGCAGTTTAGACGCCGGACTTAACACTGAAGCTTTCTTT.

This clonotype was detected ten times or more. The rearrangement uses TRBV20-1 and TRBJ2-1; no reliable D call. Germline lookup yields CDR1 DFQATT and CDR2 SNEGSKA (reference sequence). Trimming took 6 bases from V and 4 from J, leaving 16 bases between them. There are 14 residues in the CDR3. Here the CDR3 DNA reads TGCAGTGCCCGGGCCTGGGGTGGATACAATGAGCAGTTCTTC. The encoded protein is CSARAWGGYNEQFF.

In the case of this clonotype: A much larger clone lies a single base off, so this may be a read error. The V call is TRBV5-1, the J call TRBJ2-4, with TRBD2 identical over 10 bases. Germline V lookup: CDR1 SGHRS, CDR2 YFSETQ. The CDR3 covers 14 residues. This CDR3 is CANSLTSGSLIQYF. The CDR3 DNA reads TGCGCCAACAGCTTGACTAGCGGGTCCCTCATTCAGTACTTC.

This clonotype was counted ten times or more. The chain is built from TRBV27 and TRBJ2-7; D possibly matches TRBD1 or TRBD2 (6 bases each). Trimming removed 8 bases at V and 2 bases at J, with 19 bases between. The CDR3 spans 15 residues. Germline CDR1 and CDR2: MNHEY and SMNVEV (reference sequence). CDR3 region: CASALGGSAAYEQYF. In nucleotides, the CDR3 is TGTGCCAGCGCGCTGGGGGGCAGCGCCGCCTACGAGCAGTACTTC.

This clonotype was detected many times. This chain uses TRBV7-2 with TRBJ2-3; 8 positions match TRBD1. Germline V CDR1 and CDR2: SGHTA, FQGNSA. Trimming at V came to 4 bases and at J to 3 bases, leaving 6 bases not matched to a gene. This CDR3 comprises 15 residues. The chain's CDR3 is CASSSRTGLTDTQYF. The CDR3 nucleotides read TGTGCCAGCAGCTCTCGGACAGGGCTTACAGATACGCAGTATTTT.

In its sample, this clonotype was seen a few times. This rearrangement joins TRBV5-1 to TRBJ2-7; weak D call: TRBD2 (6 bases). V lost 4 bases and J 0 bases, leaving 26 bases between the germline ends. The CDR3 loop spans 19 amino acids. Germline values: CDR1 SGHRS, CDR2 YFSETQ. The CDR3 DNA reads TGCGCCAGCAGCCCTTATGGGCCCCGGGGAGGCTATAGCTCCTACGAGCAGTACTTC. Its protein is CASSPYGPRGGYSSYEQYF.

This clonotype showed up many times. The J gene is TRBJ2-4, the V gene TRBV20-1, with D perhaps matching TRBD2 (6 bases). Germline CDR1 is DFQATT and CDR2 is SNEGSKA (reference sequence). V gave up 5 bases and J gave up 5 bases, with 10 bases separating them. The CDR3 consists of 12 residues. This CDR3 is CSAEGLQNIQYF. CDR3 DNA sequence: TGCAGTGCTGAGGGACTGCAAAACATTCAGTACTTC.

The chain links TRBV5-1 to TRBJ2-7, with TRBD1 as a possible D gene (5 bases). This CDR3 has 14 amino acids. CDR1 and CDR2 from the germline V gene are SGHRS and YFSETQ. Deletions cut 4 bases from V and 0 bases from J, with 11 bases between. As DNA, the CDR3 is TGCGCCAGCAGCGCCGACAGAGTCTCCTACGAGCAGTACTTC. As protein: CASSADRVSYEQYF.

The table lists this clonotype with many counts. J is TRBJ2-5 and V is TRBV13; possibly TRBD2 for D (6 bases). Trimming removed 1 base at V and 3 bases at J, with 12 bases between. Germline V gene lookup returns CDR1 PRHDT and CDR2 FYEKMQ (reference sequence). The CDR3 is 15 amino acids. CDR3 nucleotides: TGTGCCAGCAGCTTAGCCGGGAGAGGAGAAGAGACCCAGTACTTC. It specifies CASSLAGRGEETQYF.

Remarks on this clonotype: This may be a read error: a much more frequent sequence differs by one nucleotide. V is TRBV10-3 and J is TRBJ2-2, with TRBD2 matching over 10 bases. CDR1 and CDR2 (germline): ENHRY, SYGVKD. This CDR3 has 15 amino acids. V was clipped by 10 bases and J by 8 bases; unmatched bases: 13. The CDR3 nucleotides read TGTGCCACCCAGGCTAGCGGGAGTCTATTGGGGGAGCTGTTTTTT. Amino acid sequence: CATQASGSLLGELFF.

This clonotype was counted ten times or more. The chain employs TRBV20-1 and TRBJ2-1; D ambiguous. Trimming left V 5 bases short and J 0 bases short, with 8 bases between. The CDR3 runs to 13 residues. The V gene's germline CDR1 is DFQATT and CDR2 SNEGSKA (reference sequence). The CDR3 DNA is TGCAGTGCTGAGGTTGGCTCCTACAATGAGCAGTTCTTC. Amino acid sequence: CSAEVGSYNEQFF.

The table lists this clonotype with many counts. The V call is TRBV7-9, the J call TRBJ1-4; tentatively, D is TRBD1 (5 bases). The CDR3 has 12 amino acids. CDR1 is SEHNR and CDR2 is FQNEAQ in the germline V gene (reference sequence). V lost 5 bases, J lost 15 bases, and 16 bases lay in between. CDR3 sequence reads: CASSVGPPGVFF. CDR3 bases: TGTGCCAGCAGCGTTGGGCCTCCGGGGGTGTTTTTT.